This T cell receptor (beta chain) was observed in a study of T cells in localized non-small cell lung cancer. Study-wide findings and caveats: A denser population of T cells in blood accompanied longer overall survival.

On this clone: The target antigen is unknown.

Clones were sequenced by immunoSEQ multiplex PCR, and TCRdb holds only the in-frame ones, with some missing. The sample includes 130,000 or so clones, roughly 90% of them seen just once. The TCR was taken from an older female donor with stage I lung adenocarcinoma. Material: peripheral blood, obtained before any cancer treatment.

The CDR3 DNA is TGTGCCAGCAGCACGGGACAGCGCACAGATACGCAGTATTTT. This encodes CASSTGQRTDTQYF. The chain uses TRBV2 and TRBJ2-3; 7 nucleotides align to TRBD1. The CDR3 covers 14 residues. Trimming cost V 6 bases and J 1 base; bases outside gene matches: 4. Germline V gives CDR1 SNHLY, CDR2 FYNNEI.